A selection of T cell receptor beta chains follows, all from one sample in a study of CDR3 diversity in severe acne. Using its own MiXCR run on the PCR reads, TCRdb lists one record per CDR3 protein. The data hold under 100,000 distinct CDR3 sequences, with around 50% observed a single time. Sequencing used blood. The receptors were gathered from a male donor in good health, serving as a control. The conserved cysteine and the conserved F or W are not part of the CDR3 here.

CDR3,J,V
ASSAGEHSNQPQH,TRBJ1-5,TRBV27
SVALGGTGNQPQH,TRBJ1-5,TRBV29-1
SARAVGGYGYT,TRBJ1-2,TRBV20-1
ASSIALDMWNEQF,TRBJ2-1,TRBV19
ASSLGQGHYGYT,TRBJ1-2,TRBV5-6
ASRPGGFDYGYT,TRBJ1-2,TRBV19
SVSGGWDQPQH,TRBJ1-5,TRBV29-1
ATSDLRGTQY,TRBJ2-5,TRBV24-1
ASSPRTGTGTEAF,TRBJ1-1,TRBV11-2
ASSTGGLGNTIY,TRBJ1-3,TRBV19
ASSTIRDRGSRSNQPQH,TRBJ1-5,TRBV7-8
ASSVLHGRDELF,TRBJ2-2,TRBV9
ASSGGLTTNEKLF,TRBJ1-4,TRBV5-1
SAHGRLAGGPTTYEQY,TRBJ2-7,TRBV20-1
ASSYSITAAAYEQY,TRBJ2-7,TRBV6-5
STPGGATEAF,TRBJ1-1,TRBV29-1
ASREGSADTQY,TRBJ2-3,TRBV6-5
ASRGTAGGRQETQY,TRBJ2-5,TRBV7-9
ASSRQGAVTNEKLF,TRBJ1-4,TRBV5-1
ASSSRDRGHTDTQY,TRBJ2-3,TRBV7-8
SSTGTINYEQY,TRBJ2-7,TRBV29-1
ASSLLAQGYTEAF,TRBJ1-1,TRBV25-1
ASSLRGIGGYT,TRBJ1-2,TRBV5-8
ASSYRGGPQH,TRBJ1-5,TRBV6-5
ASSADGTSLYGYT,TRBJ1-2,TRBV10-1
ASSSPRENTEAF,TRBJ1-1,TRBV11-2
AVSESLMRELF,TRBJ2-2,TRBV10-3
SVLPESSYNSPLH,TRBJ1-6,TRBV20-1
AISEGESSGNTIY,TRBJ1-3,TRBV10-3